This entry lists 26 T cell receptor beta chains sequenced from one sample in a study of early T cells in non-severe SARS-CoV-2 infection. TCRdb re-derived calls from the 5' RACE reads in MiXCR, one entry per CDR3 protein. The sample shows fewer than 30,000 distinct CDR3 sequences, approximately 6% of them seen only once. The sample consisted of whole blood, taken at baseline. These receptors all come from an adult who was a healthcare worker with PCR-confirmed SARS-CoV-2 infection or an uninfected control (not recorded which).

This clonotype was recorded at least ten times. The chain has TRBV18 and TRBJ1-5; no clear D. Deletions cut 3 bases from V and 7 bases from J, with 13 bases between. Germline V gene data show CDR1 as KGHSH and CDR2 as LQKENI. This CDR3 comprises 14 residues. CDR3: CASSPGSDVQPQHF. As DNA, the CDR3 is TGTGCCAGCTCACCTGGATCAGATGTGCAGCCCCAGCATTTT.

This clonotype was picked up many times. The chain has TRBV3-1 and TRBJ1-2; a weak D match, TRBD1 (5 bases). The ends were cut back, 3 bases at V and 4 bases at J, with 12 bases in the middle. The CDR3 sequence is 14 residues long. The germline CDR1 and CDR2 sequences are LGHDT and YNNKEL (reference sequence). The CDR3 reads CASSHSGVGYGYTF. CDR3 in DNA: TGTGCCAGCAGCCATTCGGGGGTGGGCTATGGCTACACCTTC.

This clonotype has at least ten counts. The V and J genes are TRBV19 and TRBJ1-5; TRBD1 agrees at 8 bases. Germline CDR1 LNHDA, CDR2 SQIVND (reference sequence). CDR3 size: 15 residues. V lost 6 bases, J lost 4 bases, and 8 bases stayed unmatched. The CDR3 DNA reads TGTGCCAGTAGGATCCGCGGACAGGGTAATCAGCCCCAGCATTTT. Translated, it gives CASRIRGQGNQPQHF.

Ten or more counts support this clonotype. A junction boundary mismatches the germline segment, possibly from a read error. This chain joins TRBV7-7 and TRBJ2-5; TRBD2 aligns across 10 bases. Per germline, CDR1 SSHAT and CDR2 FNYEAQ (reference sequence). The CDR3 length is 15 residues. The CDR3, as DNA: TGTGCTAGCAGTATACAGCGGGGGGGCGGTGAGACCCAGTACTTC. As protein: CASSIQRGGGETQYF.

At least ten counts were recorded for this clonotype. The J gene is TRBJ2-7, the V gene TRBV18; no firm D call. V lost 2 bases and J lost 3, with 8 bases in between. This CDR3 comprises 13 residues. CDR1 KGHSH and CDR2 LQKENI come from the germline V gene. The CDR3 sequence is CASSPGVDYEQYF. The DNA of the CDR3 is TGTGCCAGCTCACCAGGGGTGGACTACGAGCAGTACTTC.

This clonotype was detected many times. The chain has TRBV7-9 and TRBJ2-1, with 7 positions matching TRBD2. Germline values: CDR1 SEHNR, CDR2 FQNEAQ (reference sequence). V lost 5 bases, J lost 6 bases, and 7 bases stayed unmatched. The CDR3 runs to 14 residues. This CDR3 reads CASSPGASGNEQFF. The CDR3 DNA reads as TGTGCCAGCAGCCCCGGGGCTAGCGGCAATGAGCAGTTCTTC.

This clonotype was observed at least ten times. CDR3 in amino acids: CASSFLTGTRSSYNEQFF. The CDR3 DNA reads as TGTGCCAGCAGCTTCCTGACCGGGACTAGGAGCTCCTACAATGAGCAGTTCTTC. This sequence joins TRBV11-2 and TRBJ2-1, with TRBD2 identical over 8 bases. Trimming took 3 bases from V and 0 from J; bases not matched to a gene: 10. Germline CDR1 and CDR2: SGHAT and FQNNGV. The CDR3 has 18 amino acids.

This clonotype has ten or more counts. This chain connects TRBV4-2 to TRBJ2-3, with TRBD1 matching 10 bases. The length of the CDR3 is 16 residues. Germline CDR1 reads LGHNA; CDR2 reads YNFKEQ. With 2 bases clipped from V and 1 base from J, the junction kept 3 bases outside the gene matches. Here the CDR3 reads CASSQSGTGGTDTQYF. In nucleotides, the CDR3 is TGTGCCAGCAGCCAATCCGGGACAGGGGGCACAGATACGCAGTATTTT.

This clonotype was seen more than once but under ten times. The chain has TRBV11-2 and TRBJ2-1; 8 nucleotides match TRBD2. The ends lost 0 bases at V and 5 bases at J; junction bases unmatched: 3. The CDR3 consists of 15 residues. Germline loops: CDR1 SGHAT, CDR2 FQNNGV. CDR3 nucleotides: TGTGCCAGCAGCTTAGATTGGCGGGAGGACAATGAGCAGTTCTTC. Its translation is CASSLDWREDNEQFF.

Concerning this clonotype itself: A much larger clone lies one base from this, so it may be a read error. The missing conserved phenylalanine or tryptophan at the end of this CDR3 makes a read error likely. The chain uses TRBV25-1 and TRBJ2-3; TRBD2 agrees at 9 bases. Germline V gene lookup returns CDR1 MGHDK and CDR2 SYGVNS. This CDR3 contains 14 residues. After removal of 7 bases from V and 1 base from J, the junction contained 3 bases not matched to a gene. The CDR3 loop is CASMVAGGTDTQYS. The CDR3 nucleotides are TGTGCCAGCATGGTAGCGGGGGGCACAGATACGCAGTATTCT.

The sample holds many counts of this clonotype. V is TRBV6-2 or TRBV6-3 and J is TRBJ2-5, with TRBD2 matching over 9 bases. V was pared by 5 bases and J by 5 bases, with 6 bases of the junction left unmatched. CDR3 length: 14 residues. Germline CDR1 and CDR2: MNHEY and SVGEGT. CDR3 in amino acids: CASSPWGLAETQYF. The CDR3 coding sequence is TGTGCCAGCAGTCCCTGGGGACTAGCCGAGACCCAGTACTTC.

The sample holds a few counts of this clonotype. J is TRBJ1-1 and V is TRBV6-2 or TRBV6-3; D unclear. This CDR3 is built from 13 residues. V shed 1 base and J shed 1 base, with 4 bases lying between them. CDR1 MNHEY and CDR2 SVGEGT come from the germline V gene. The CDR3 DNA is TGTGCCAGCAGTTACTTTTCGAACACTGAAGCTTTCTTT. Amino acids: CASSYFSNTEAFF.

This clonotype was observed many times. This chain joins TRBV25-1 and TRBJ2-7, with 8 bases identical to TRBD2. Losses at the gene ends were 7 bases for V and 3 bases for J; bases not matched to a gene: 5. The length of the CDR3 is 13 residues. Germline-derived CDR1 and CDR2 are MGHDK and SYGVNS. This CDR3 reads CASKSGTSYEQYF. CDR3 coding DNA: TGTGCCAGCAAGTCTGGGACTAGCTACGAGCAGTACTTC.

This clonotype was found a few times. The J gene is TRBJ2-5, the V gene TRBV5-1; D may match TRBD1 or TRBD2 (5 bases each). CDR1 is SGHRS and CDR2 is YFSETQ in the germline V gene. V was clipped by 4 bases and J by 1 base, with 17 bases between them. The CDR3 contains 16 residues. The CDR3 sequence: CASSPNLGPLQETQYF. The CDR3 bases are TGCGCCAGCAGCCCAAACCTGGGACCGCTCCAAGAGACCCAGTACTTC.

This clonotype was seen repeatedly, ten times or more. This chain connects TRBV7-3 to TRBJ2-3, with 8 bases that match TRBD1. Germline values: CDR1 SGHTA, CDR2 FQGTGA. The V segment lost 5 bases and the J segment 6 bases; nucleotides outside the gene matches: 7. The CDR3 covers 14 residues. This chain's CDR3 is CASSLQGGRDTQYF. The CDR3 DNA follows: TGTGCCAGCAGCCTACAGGGGGGAAGGGATACGCAGTATTTT.

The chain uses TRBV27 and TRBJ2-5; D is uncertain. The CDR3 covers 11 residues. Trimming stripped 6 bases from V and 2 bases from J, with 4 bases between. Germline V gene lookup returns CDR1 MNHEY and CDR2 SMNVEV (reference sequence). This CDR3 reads CASRLQETQYF. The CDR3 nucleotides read TGTGCCAGCAGATTGCAAGAGACCCAGTACTTC.

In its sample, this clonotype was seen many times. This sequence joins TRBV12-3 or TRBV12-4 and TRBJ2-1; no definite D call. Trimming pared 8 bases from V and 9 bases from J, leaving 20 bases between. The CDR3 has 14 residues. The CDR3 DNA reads TGTGCCAGCCTGCCAAGTCAGGTCAGCAGTGAGCAGTTCTTC. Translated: CASLPSQVSSEQFF.

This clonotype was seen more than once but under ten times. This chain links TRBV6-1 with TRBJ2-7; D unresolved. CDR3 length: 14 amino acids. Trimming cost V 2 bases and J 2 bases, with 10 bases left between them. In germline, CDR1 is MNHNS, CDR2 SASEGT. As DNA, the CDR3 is TGTGCCAGCAGTGAATGGTCCGCTACCTACGAGCAGTACTTC. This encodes CASSEWSATYEQYF.

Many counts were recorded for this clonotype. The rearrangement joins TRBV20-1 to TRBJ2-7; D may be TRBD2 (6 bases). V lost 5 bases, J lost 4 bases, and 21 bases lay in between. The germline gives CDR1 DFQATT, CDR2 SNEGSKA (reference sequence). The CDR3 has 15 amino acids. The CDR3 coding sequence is TGCAGTGCTTATGCCGGGACTCATGGGGGTTACGAGCAGTACTTC. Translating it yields CSAYAGTHGGYEQYF.

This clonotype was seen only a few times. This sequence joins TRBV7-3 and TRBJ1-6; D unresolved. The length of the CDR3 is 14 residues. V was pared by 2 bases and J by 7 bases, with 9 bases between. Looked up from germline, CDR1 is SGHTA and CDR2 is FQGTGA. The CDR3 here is CASSLWGGNSPLHF. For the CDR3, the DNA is TGTGCCAGCAGCTTATGGGGAGGAAATTCACCCCTCCACTTT. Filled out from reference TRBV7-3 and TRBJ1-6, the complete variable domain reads GAGVSQTPSNKVTEKGKYVELRCDPISGHTALYWYRQSLGQGPEFLIYFQGTGAADDSGLPNDRFFAVRPEGSVSTLKIQRTERGDSAVYLCASSLWGGNSPLHFGNGTRLTVT.

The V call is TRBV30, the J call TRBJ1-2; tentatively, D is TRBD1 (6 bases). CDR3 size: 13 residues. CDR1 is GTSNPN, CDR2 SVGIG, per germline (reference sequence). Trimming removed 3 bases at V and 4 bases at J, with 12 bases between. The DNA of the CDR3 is TGTGCCTGGAGCCCGGGGGGCGTCTATGGCTACACCTTC. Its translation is CAWSPGGVYGYTF.

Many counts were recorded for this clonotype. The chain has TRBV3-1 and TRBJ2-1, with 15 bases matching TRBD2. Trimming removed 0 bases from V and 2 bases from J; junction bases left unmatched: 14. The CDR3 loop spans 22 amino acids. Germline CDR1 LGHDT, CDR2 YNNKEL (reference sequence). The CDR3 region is CASSQDMGLAGGPAIPYNEQFF. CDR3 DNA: TGTGCCAGCAGCCAAGACATGGGACTAGCGGGAGGCCCTGCGATTCCCTACAATGAGCAGTTCTTC.

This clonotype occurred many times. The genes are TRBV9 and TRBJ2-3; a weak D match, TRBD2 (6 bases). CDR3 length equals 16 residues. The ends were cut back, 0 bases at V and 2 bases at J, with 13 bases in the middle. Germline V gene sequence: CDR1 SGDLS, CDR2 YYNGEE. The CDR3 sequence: CASSVVFGGLTDTQYF. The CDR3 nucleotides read TGTGCCAGCAGCGTAGTTTTTGGGGGACTCACAGATACGCAGTATTTT.

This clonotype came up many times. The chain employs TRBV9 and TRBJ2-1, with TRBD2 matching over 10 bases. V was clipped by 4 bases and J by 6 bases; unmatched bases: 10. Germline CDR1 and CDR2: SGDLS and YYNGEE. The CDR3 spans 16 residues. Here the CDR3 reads CASSHPLAGTPNEQFF. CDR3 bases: TGTGCCAGCAGCCACCCACTAGCGGGGACTCCCAATGAGCAGTTCTTC.

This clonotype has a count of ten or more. The CDR3, as DNA: TGTGCCAGCAGCCAATCTCTCGCTGCCTTGGAGACCCAGTACTTC. As protein: CASSQSLAALETQYF. V gene TRBV14 combines with J gene TRBJ2-5; D uncertain. CDR1 is SGHDN and CDR2 is FVKESK in the germline V gene. Between the trimmed V and J ends, which lost 2 bases and 5 bases, there was a span of 15 bases. The CDR3 totals 15 residues.

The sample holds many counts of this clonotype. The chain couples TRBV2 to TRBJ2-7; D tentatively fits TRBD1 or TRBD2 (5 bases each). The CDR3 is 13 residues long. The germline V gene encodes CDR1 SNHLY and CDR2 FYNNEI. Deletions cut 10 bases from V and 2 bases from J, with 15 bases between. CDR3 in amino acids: CATAAGTTYEQYF. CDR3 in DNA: TGTGCCACCGCGGCAGGGACCACCTACGAGCAGTACTTC.